This section outlines one T cell receptor (beta chain) sequence together with its context. Its cognate antigen is unknown. Unrecorded immune exposures were likely, despite nominal health at sampling. The source of the sample is a study of cytomegalovirus exposure and HLA in healthy donors. Study results and limitations: Analysis was performed later, and it showed HLA-associated TCR beta chains to be more clonally expanded than equally common others.

Germline loops: CDR1 MNHEY, CDR2 SMNVEV (reference sequence). Trimming took 5 bases from V and 4 from J, leaving 11 bases between them. The CDR3 consists of 13 residues. In the PCR, 60 Vbeta and 13 Jbeta primers were used. TCRdb's copy holds only in-frame clones and misses some; the assay was immunoSEQ multiplex PCR. The sample consists of over 85,000 clones, about four fifths of them appearing once. The V gene is TRBV27, the J gene TRBJ1-2; weak D call: TRBD1 (6 bases). The TCR was taken from a woman between 35 and 50 years old in good health and CMV-seronegative. Sequenced material: PBMCs. The CDR3 DNA follows: TGTGCCAGCAGTACGGGGACAAGCTATGGCTACACCTTC. Translating it yields CASSTGTSYGYTF.